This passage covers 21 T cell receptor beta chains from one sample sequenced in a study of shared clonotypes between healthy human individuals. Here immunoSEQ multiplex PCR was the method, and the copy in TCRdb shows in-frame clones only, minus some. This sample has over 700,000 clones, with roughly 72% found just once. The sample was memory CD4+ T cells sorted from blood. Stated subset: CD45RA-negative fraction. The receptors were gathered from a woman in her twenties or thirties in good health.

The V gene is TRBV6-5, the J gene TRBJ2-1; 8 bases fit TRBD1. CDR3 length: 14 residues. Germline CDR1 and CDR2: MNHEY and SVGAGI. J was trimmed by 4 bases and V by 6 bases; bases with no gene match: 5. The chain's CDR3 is CASRTGVGYNEQFF. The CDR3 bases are TGTGCCAGCAGGACAGGGGTAGGTTACAATGAGCAGTTCTTC.

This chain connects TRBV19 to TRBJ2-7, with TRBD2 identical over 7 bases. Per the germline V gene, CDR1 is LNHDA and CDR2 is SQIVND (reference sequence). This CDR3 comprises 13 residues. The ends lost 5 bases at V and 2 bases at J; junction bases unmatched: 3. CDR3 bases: TGTGCCAGTAGTGCGCGGGGGACCTACGAGCAGTACTTC. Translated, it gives CASSARGTYEQYF.

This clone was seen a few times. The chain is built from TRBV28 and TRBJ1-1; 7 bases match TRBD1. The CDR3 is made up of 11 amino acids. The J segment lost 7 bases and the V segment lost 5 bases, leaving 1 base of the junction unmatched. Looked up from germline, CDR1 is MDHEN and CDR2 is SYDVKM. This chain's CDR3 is CASSNRGEAFF. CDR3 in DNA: TGTGCCAGCAGTAACAGGGGTGAAGCTTTCTTT.

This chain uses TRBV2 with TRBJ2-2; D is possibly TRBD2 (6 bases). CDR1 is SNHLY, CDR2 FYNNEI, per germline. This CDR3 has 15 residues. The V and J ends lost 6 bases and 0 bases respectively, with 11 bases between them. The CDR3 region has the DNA TGTGCCAGCAGGAGCCGGGAGTCGAACACCGGGGAGCTGTTTTTT. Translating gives CASRSRESNTGELFF.

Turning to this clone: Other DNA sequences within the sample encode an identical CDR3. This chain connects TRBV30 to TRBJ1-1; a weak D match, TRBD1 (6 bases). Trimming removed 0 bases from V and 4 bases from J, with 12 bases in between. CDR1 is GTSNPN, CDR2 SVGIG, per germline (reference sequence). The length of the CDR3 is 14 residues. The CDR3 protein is CAWSVGGGGTEAFF. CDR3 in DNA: TGTGCCTGGAGTGTAGGGGGTGGCGGCACTGAAGCTTTCTTT.

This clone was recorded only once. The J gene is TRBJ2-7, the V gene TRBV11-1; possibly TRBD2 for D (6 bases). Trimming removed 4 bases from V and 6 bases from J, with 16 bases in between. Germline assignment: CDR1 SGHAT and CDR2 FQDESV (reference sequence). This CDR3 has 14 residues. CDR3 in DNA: TGTGCCAGCAGCTCCCCCCCGGGAGAGGCCGAGCAGTACTTC. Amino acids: CASSSPPGEAEQYF. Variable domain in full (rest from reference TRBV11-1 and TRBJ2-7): EAEVAQSPRYKITEKSQAVAFWCDPISGHATLYWYRQILGQGPELLVQFQDESVVDDSQLPKDRFSAERLKGVDSTLKIQPAELGDSAMYLCASSSPPGEAEQYFGPGTRLTVT.

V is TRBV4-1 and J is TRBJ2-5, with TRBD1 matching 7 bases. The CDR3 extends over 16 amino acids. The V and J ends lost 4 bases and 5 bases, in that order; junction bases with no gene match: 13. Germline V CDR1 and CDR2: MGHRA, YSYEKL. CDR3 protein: CASSRAWKGQLETQYF. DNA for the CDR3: TGCGCCAGCAGCCGCGCATGGAAGGGACAGTTGGAGACCCAGTACTTC.

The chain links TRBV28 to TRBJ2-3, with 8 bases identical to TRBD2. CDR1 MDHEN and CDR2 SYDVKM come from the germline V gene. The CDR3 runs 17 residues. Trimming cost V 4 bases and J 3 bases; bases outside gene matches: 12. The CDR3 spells CASSSLGGGRMTDTQYF. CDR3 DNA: TGTGCCAGCAGTTCCCTTGGGGGCGGGAGGATGACAGATACGCAGTATTTT.

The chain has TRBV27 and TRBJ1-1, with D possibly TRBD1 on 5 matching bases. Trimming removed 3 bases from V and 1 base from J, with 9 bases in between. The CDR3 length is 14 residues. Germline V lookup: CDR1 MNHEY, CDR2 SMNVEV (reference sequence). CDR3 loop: CASSFRGPNTEAFF. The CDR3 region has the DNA TGTGCCAGCAGTTTTAGGGGACCGAACACTGAAGCTTTCTTT.

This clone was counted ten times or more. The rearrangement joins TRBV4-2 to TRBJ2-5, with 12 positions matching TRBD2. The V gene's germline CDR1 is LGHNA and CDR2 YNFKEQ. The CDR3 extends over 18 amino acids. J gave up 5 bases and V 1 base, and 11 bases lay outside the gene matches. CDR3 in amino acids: CASSQVPRLAGDVETQYF. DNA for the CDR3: TGTGCCAGCAGCCAAGTCCCCCGACTAGCGGGAGACGTTGAGACCCAGTACTTC.

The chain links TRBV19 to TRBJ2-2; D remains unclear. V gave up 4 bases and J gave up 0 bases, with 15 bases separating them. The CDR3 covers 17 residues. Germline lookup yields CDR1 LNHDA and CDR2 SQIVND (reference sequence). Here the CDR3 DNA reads TGTGCCAGTAGTAACCCCGCAAGAACCGCGAACACCGGGGAGCTGTTTTTT. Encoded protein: CASSNPARTANTGELFF.

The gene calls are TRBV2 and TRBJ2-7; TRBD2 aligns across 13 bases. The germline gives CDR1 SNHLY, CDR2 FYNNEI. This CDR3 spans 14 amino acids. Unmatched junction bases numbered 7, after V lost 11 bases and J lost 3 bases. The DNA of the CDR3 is TGTGCCGGGACGGGACTAGCGGGAAGCTACGAGCAGTACTTC. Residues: CAGTGLAGSYEQYF.

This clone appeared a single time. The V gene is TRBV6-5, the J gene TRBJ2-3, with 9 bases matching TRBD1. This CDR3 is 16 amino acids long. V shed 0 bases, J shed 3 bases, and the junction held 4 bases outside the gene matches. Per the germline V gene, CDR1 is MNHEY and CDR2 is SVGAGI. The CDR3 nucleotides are TGTGCCAGCAGTTACTCCCGGACAGGGGTTACAGATACGCAGTATTTT. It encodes CASSYSRTGVTDTQYF.

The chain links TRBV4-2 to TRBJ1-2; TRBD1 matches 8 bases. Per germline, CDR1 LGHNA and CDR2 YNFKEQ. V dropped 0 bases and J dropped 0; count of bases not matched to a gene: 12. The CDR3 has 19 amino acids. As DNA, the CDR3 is TGTGCCAGCAGCCAAGATCTTCGTCAGGACAGGGCCCCTAACTATGGCTACACCTTC. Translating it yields CASSQDLRQDRAPNYGYTF.

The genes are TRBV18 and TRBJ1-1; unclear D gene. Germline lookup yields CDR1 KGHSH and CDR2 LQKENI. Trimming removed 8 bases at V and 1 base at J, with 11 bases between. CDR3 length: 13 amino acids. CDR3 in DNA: TGTGCCAGCGAAGCGACGGGGAACACTGAAGCTTTCTTT. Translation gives CASEATGNTEAFF.

The CDR3 reads CASGRGSYEQYF. CDR3 nucleotide sequence: TGTGCCAGCGGGAGGGGATCCTACGAGCAGTACTTC. This chain uses TRBV28 with TRBJ2-7, with TRBD2 identical over 7 bases. CDR3 length: 12 amino acids. Trimming removed 8 bases from V and 1 base from J; junction bases left unmatched: 2. CDR1 and CDR2 from the germline V gene are MDHEN and SYDVKM. The variable domain in full, completed from reference TRBV28 and TRBJ2-7, reads DVKVTQSSRYLVKRTGEKVFLECVQDMDHENMFWYRQDPGLGLRLIYFSYDVKMKEKGDIPEGYSVSREKKERFSLILESASTNQTSMYLCASGRGSYEQYFGPGTRLTVT.

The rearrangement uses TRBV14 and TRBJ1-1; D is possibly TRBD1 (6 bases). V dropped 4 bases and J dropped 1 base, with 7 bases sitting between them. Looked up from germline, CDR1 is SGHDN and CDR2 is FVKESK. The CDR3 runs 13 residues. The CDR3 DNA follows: TGTGCCAGCAGCCGACAGGAGAACACTGAAGCTTTCTTT. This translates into CASSRQENTEAFF.

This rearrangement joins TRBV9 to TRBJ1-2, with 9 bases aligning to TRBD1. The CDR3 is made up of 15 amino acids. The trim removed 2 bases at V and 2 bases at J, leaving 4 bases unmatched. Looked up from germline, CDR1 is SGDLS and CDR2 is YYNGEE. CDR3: CASSVDRGENYGYTF. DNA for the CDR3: TGTGCCAGCAGCGTGGACAGGGGCGAAAACTATGGCTACACCTTC.

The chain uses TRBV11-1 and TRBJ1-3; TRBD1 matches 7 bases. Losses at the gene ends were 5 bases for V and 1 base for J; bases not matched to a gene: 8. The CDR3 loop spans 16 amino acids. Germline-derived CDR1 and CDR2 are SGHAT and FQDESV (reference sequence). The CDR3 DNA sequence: TGTGCCAGCAGCACCCACGGGACAGATTCTGGAAACACCATATATTTT. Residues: CASSTHGTDSGNTIYF.

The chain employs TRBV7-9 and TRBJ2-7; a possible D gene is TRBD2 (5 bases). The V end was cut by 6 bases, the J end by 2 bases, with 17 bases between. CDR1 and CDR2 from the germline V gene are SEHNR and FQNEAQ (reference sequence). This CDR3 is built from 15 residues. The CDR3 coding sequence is TGTGCCAGCAGTACTATTTCGGGGAACCCCTACGAGCAGTACTTC. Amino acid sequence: CASSTISGNPYEQYF. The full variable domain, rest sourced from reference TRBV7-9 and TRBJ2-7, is DTGVSQNPRHKITKRGQNVTFRCDPISEHNRLYWYRQTLGQGPEFLTYFQNEAQLEKSRLLSDRFSAERPKGSFSTLEIQRTEQGDSAMYLCASSTISGNPYEQYFGPGTRLTVT.

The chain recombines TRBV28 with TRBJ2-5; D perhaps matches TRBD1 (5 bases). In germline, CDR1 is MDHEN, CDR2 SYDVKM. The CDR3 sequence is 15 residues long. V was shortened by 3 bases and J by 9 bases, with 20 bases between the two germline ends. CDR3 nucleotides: TGTGCCAGCAGTTTGGCGAGCTACTCTATAGGGGCCCAGTACTTC. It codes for CASSLASYSIGAQYF.